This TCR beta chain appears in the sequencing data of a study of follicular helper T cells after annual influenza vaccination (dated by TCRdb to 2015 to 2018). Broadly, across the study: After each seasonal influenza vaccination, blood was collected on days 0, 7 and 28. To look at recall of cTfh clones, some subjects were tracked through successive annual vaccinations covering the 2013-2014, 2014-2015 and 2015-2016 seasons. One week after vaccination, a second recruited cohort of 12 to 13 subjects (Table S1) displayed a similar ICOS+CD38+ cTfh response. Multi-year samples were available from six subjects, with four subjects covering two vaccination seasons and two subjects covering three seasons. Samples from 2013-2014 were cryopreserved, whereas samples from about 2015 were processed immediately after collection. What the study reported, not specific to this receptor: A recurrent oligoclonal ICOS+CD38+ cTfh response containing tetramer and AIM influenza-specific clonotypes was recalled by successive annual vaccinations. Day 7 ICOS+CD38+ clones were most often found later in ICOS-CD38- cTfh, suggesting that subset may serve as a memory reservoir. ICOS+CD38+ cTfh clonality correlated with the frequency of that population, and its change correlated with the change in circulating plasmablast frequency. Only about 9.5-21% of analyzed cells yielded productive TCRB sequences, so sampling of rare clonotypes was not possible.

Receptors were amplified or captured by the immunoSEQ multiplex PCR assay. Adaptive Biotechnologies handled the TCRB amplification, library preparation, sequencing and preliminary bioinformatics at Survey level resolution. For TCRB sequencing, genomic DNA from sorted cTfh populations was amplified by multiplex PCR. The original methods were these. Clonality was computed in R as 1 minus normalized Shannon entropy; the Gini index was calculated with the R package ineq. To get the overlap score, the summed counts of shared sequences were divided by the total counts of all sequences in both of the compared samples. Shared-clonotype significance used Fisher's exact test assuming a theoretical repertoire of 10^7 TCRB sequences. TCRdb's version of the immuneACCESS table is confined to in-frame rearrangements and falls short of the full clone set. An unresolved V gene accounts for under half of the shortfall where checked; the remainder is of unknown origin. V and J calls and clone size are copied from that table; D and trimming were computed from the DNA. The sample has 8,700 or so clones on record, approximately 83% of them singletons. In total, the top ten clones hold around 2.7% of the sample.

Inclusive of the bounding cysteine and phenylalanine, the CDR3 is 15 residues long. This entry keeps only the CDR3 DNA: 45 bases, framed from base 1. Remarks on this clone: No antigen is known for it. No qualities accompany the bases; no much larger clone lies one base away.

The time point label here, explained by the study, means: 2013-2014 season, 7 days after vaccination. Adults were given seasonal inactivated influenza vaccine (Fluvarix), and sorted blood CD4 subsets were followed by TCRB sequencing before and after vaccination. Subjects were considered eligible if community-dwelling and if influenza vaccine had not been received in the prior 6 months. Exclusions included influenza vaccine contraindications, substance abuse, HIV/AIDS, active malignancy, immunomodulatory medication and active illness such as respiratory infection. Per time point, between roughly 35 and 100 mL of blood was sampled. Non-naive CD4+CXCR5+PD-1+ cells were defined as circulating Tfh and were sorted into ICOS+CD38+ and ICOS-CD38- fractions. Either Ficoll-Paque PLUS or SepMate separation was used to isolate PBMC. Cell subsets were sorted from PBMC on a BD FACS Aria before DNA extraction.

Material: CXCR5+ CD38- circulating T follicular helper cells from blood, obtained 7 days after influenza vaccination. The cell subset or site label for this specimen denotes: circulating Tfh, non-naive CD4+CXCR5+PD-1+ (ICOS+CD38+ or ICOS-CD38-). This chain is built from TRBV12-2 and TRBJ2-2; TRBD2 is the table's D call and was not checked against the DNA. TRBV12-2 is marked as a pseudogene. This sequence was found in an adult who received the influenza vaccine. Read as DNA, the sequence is TGTGCAAGTCGCCCCCCGGGGGGGTTCGCCGGGGAGCTGTTTTTT. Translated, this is CASRPPGGFAGELFF.